A single sample is the source of the 23 T cell receptor beta chains below, sequenced in a study of blood T cell repertoires in COVID-19. The method was immunoSEQ multiplex PCR; TCRdb's version includes in-frame clones alone and lacks a portion of them. This sample has 200,000 to 250,000 clones, with 83% found just once. The sequencing input was PBMCs or T cells enriched from blood (not recorded which). These receptors were taken from a woman in her forties or fifties who had been exposed to COVID-19.

The genes are TRBV7-2 and TRBJ2-7; TRBD1 matches at 11 bases. The CDR3 has 16 amino acids. V dropped 5 bases and J dropped 7; count of bases not matched to a gene: 13. The germline V gene has CDR1 SGHTA and CDR2 FQGNSA. DNA of the CDR3: TGTGCCAGCAGCCAAACCCTCGGACAGGGGGCGTGGGAGCAGTACTTC. Translating it yields CASSQTLGQGAWEQYF.

The rearrangement joins TRBV5-6 to TRBJ2-2, with a tentative D call TRBD1 (6 bases). The CDR3 is 14 residues long. Trimming took off 1 base at V and 8 bases at J, with 12 bases between the two ends. The germline V gene has CDR1 SGHDT and CDR2 YYEEEE. Here the CDR3 DNA reads TGTGCCAGCAGCTTGTTAGCAGGGGAAGGGGAGCTGTTTTTT. This codes for CASSLLAGEGELFF.

The chain joins TRBV19 to TRBJ2-1; a possible D gene is TRBD2 (5 bases). Germline values: CDR1 LNHDA, CDR2 SQIVND (reference sequence). The CDR3 is 13 residues long. The V gene lost 7 bases and the J gene lost 12 bases, with 19 bases spanning the gap. The CDR3 region is CASMGSATQGQFF. DNA of the CDR3: TGTGCCAGTATGGGTAGCGCCACCCAAGGGCAGTTCTTC.

This clone has only one observation. J is TRBJ2-7 and V is TRBV29-1; D ambiguous. Germline CDR1 and CDR2: SQVTM and ANQGSEA. V was clipped by 5 bases and J by 2 bases, with 10 bases between them. The CDR3 spans 12 residues. CDR3 region: CSVLRNTYEQYF. The CDR3 DNA sequence: TGCAGCGTTCTGAGGAACACCTACGAGCAGTACTTC.

The rearrangement uses TRBV6-2 or TRBV6-3 and TRBJ2-7; 14 bases fit TRBD2. The CDR3 consists of 15 residues. Germline CDR1 and CDR2: MNHEY and SVGEGT. V lost 6 bases to trimming and J lost 5 bases; unmatched junction nucleotides: 6. CDR3 sequence (DNA): TGTGCCAGCAGCAACCTGGGACTAGCGGGGGACGAGCAGTACTTC. It encodes CASSNLGLAGDEQYF.

This clone was recorded only once. J is TRBJ1-1 and V is TRBV2; no reliable D call. This CDR3 contains 14 residues. Between the trimmed V and J ends, which lost 5 bases and 3 bases, there was a span of 13 bases. Germline assignment: CDR1 SNHLY and CDR2 FYNNEI. The CDR3, as DNA: TGTGCCAGCAGTATAAGGGAGAGGGACACTGAAGCTTTCTTT. It encodes CASSIRERDTEAFF.

The table lists this clone with a count of one. The chain uses TRBV5-6 and TRBJ1-5; 7 bases map to TRBD1. The CDR3 is made up of 15 amino acids. Per the germline V gene, CDR1 is SGHDT and CDR2 is YYEEEE. V dropped 0 bases and J dropped 8; count of bases not matched to a gene: 8. The CDR3 DNA follows: TGTGCCAGCAGCTTGGAGGGCAGGGGGAGAGAGCCCCAGCATTTT. This translates into CASSLEGRGREPQHF.

The chain has TRBV3-1 (or the pseudogene TRBV3-2) and TRBJ2-5; TRBD1 agrees at 8 bases. Germline V gene lookup returns CDR1 LGHDT and CDR2 YNNKEL (reference sequence). The CDR3 is made up of 13 amino acids. With 5 bases clipped from V and 9 bases from J, the junction kept 8 bases outside the gene matches. The CDR3 DNA sequence: TGTGCCAGCAGCGAAGGACGACAGGGGTCCCAGTACTTC. Protein: CASSEGRQGSQYF.

The V gene is TRBV5-4, the J gene TRBJ2-7; 10 bases map to TRBD1. J lost 9 bases, V lost 3 bases, and 12 bases had no gene match. Per germline, CDR1 SGHNT and CDR2 YYREEE (reference sequence). CDR3 length equals 15 residues. The CDR3 loop reads CASSSRDRGSGLQYF. The DNA for the CDR3 is TGTGCCAGCAGCTCCCGGGACAGGGGCTCGGGGCTGCAGTACTTC. Using reference TRBV5-4 and TRBJ2-7 for the parts outside the CDR3, the full variable domain is ETGVTQSPTHLIKTRGQQVTLRCSSQSGHNTVSWYQQALGQGPQFIFQYYREEENGRGNFPPRFSGLQFPNYSSELNVNALELDDSALYLCASSSRDRGSGLQYFGPGTRLTVT.

This chain uses TRBV9 with TRBJ2-2, with 11 bases that match TRBD2. The CDR3 is 16 residues long. Germline assignment: CDR1 SGDLS and CDR2 YYNGEE. V dropped 2 bases and J dropped 3; count of bases not matched to a gene: 3. CDR3 region: CASSVLAGGHTGELFF. The CDR3 DNA is TGTGCCAGCAGCGTCCTAGCGGGGGGCCACACCGGGGAGCTGTTTTTT.

V is TRBV30 and J is TRBJ1-2; no clear D gene. The CDR3 length is 11 residues. V lost 4 bases and J lost 8, with 11 bases in between. Germline V gene data show CDR1 as GTSNPN and CDR2 as SVGIG (reference sequence). CDR3 sequence (DNA): TGTGCCTGGAAGGAGGTGGGGGGCTACACCTTC. Its translation is CAWKEVGGYTF.

The chain couples TRBV2 to TRBJ1-6; no reliable D call. Germline-derived CDR1 and CDR2 are SNHLY and FYNNEI. The CDR3 is 13 amino acids. The ends were cut back, 7 bases at V and 7 bases at J, with 11 bases in the middle. CDR3 nucleotide sequence: TGTGCCAGCAACCGGGGTAACAATTCACCCCTCCACTTT. The encoded protein is CASNRGNNSPLHF.

This clone was found once. This chain connects TRBV12-5 to TRBJ2-3; the match to TRBD1 covers 10 bases. Trimming took 4 bases from V and 7 from J; bases not matched to a gene: 8. The CDR3 is made up of 15 amino acids. The germline CDR1 and CDR2 sequences are LGHNT and FRNRAP. In DNA, the CDR3 is TGTGCTAGTGGTTCCGGGACAGGGGCCCCAAATACGCAGTATTTT. It specifies CASGSGTGAPNTQYF. The whole variable domain, filled in from reference TRBV12-5 and TRBJ2-3, reads DARVTQTPRHKVTEMGQEVTMRCQPILGHNTVFWYRQTMMQGLELLAYFRNRAPLDDSGMPKDRFSAEMPDATLATLKIQPSEPRDSAVYFCASGSGTGAPNTQYFGPGTRLTVL.

This clone was seen once. The chain couples TRBV11-2 to TRBJ2-1, with D hard to call. CDR1 is SGHAT and CDR2 is FQNNGV in the germline V gene. V was trimmed by 5 bases and J by 5 bases, leaving 16 bases between them. The length of the CDR3 is 15 residues. DNA of the CDR3: TGTGCCAGCAGCGACTCTTTCTCCCGACACAATGAGCAGTTCTTC. Protein: CASSDSFSRHNEQFF.

The genes are TRBV9 and TRBJ2-1; no definite D call. The CDR3 is 13 residues long. CDR1 and CDR2 from the germline V gene are SGDLS and YYNGEE. V dropped 0 bases and J dropped 4 bases, with 5 bases sitting between them. This CDR3 is CASSVELYNEQFF. Here the CDR3 DNA reads TGTGCCAGCAGCGTAGAACTGTACAATGAGCAGTTCTTC. Looking up the rest from reference TRBV9 and TRBJ2-1 gives the full variable domain: DSGVTQTPKHLITATGQRVTLRCSPRSGDLSVYWYQQSLDQGLQFLIQYYNGEERAKGNILERFSAQQFPDLHSELNLSSLELGDSALYFCASSVELYNEQFFGPGTRLTVL.

This chain joins TRBV19 and TRBJ1-6; D is uncertain. Germline lookup yields CDR1 LNHDA and CDR2 SQIVND (reference sequence). Trimming pared 3 bases from V and 8 bases from J, leaving 14 bases between. The CDR3 length is 15 residues. CDR3 protein: CASSIRPQGDSPLHF. Here the CDR3 DNA reads TGTGCCAGTAGTATCAGACCCCAAGGAGATTCACCCCTCCACTTT.

V gene TRBV7-2 combines with J gene TRBJ2-2, with D perhaps matching TRBD1 (6 bases). CDR1 SGHTA and CDR2 FQGNSA come from the germline V gene. This CDR3 region has 16 residues. Trimming took 1 base from V and 3 from J, leaving 12 bases between them. The CDR3 loop is CASSLGARGDTGELFF. The CDR3 bases are TGTGCCAGCAGCTTAGGAGCCAGGGGAGACACCGGGGAGCTGTTTTTT.

This clone has a single count. The chain is built from TRBV2 and TRBJ2-7; 8 bases agree with TRBD1. The CDR3 has 14 residues. Losses at the gene ends were 6 bases for V and 3 bases for J; bases not matched to a gene: 7. Per germline, CDR1 SNHLY and CDR2 FYNNEI. DNA for the CDR3: TGTGCCAGCAGAGGGGGACAGGAGCTCTACGAGCAGTACTTC. It encodes CASRGGQELYEQYF.

This clone has only a few counts. Written as DNA, the CDR3 is TGCGCCAGCAGCCTGGGACAGGGATTTCCAATCGAAGGCTACACCTTC. Protein: CASSLGQGFPIEGYTF. The chain employs TRBV5-1 and TRBJ1-2; 9 bases map to TRBD1. The V gene end was trimmed by 4 bases and the J gene end by 8 bases; junction bases not matched to a gene: 15. Germline V lookup: CDR1 SGHRS, CDR2 YFSETQ. There are 16 residues in the CDR3.

This clone was found a few times. This chain joins TRBV10-3 and TRBJ2-2; possibly TRBD2 for D (6 bases). From germline, CDR1 is ENHRY and CDR2 SYGVKD. The V end was cut by 2 bases, the J end by 5 bases, with 9 bases between. The CDR3 loop spans 14 amino acids. This CDR3 is CAISERRATGELFF. CDR3 sequence (DNA): TGTGCCATCAGTGAGAGGAGGGCGACCGGGGAGCTGTTTTTT.

The chain has TRBV2 and TRBJ1-3, with no clear D. V lost 3 bases to trimming and J lost 0 bases, with 6 bases between them. The CDR3 has 14 amino acids. Germline V gene lookup returns CDR1 SNHLY and CDR2 FYNNEI. The CDR3 reads CASSDAASGNTIYF. The CDR3 DNA reads as TGTGCCAGCAGTGATGCGGCCTCTGGAAACACCATATATTTT. Full variable domain (missing parts from reference TRBV2 and TRBJ1-3): EPEVTQTPSHQVTQMGQEVILRCVPISNHLYFYWYRQILGQKVEFLVSFYNNEISEKSEIFDDQFSVERPDGSNFTLKIRSTKLEDSAMYFCASSDAASGNTIYFGEGSWLTVV.

The rearrangement links TRBV9 to TRBJ1-4, with a weak D call TRBD1 (6 bases). The germline V gene has CDR1 SGDLS and CDR2 YYNGEE. Trimming removed 3 bases from V and 8 bases from J, with 14 bases in between. This CDR3 comprises 14 residues. CDR3 coding DNA: TGTGCCAGCAGCGCCGGACAGATTAAGGAAAAACTGTTTTTT. Its translation is CASSAGQIKEKLFF. The full variable domain, completed using reference TRBV9 and TRBJ1-4, is DSGVTQTPKHLITATGQRVTLRCSPRSGDLSVYWYQQSLDQGLQFLIQYYNGEERAKGNILERFSAQQFPDLHSELNLSSLELGDSALYFCASSAGQIKEKLFFGSGTQLSVL.

This clone occurred a few times. This chain links TRBV7-2 with TRBJ1-4, with D possibly TRBD1 on 5 matching bases. Trimming removed 4 bases from V and 12 bases from J, with 9 bases in between. This CDR3 spans 11 amino acids. Germline V gene data show CDR1 as SGHTA and CDR2 as FQGNSA. In DNA, the CDR3 is TGTGCCAGCAGCTCCCTCAGGGAACTGTTTTTT. Amino acid sequence: CASSSLRELFF.